The present T cell receptor (beta chain) was sequenced within a study of T cell repertoires in cytomegalovirus infection. Study information: Researchers turned to recently identified HLA-C-restricted CMV epitopes as well as well-studied HLA-B-restricted ones. A matching HLA type, together with CMV infection, was signaled by public TCR beta signatures. Study-level findings and limits: Predominance within the ex vivo response was attributable to HLA-C-restricted CMV-specific TCR beta clonotypes.

From the reads, TCRdb called clonotypes with MiXCR, one entry per CDR3 protein. Altogether a few hundred thousand distinct CDR3 sequences are present, 40% being singletons, with the ten largest covering 48%. There are a few counts of this clonotype. What it recognizes is unknown. Deletions cut 4 bases from V and 7 bases from J, with 17 bases between. Germline V gene data show CDR1 as SEHNR and CDR2 as FQNEAQ (reference sequence). CDR3 length: 15 amino acids. This chain links TRBV7-9 with TRBJ2-1; perhaps TRBD2 as D (6 bases). Sequenced material: cultured PBMCs, taken from culture after CMV antigen stimulation. The sequence was obtained from a human donor in good health (CMV status not recorded). Some clones in this sample may be carry-over from other donors' samples. DNA of the CDR3: TGTGCCAGCAGCTATCCGGGACTCGGGTCAAATGAGCAGTTCTTC. Translated: CASSYPGLGSNEQFF.